This record covers a single T cell receptor beta chain. This specimen comes from a study of blood T cell repertoires in COVID-19. Study-level background: The samples span acute and convalescent COVID-19 from the United States, Italy and Spain. PBMCs, B-cell-depleted T cells, or T cells were the source of the cDNA or gDNA that made up the material.

Under the authors' procedure: It was from reference gene primer amplification that nucleated cell counts were estimated. Produced via immunoSEQ multiplex PCR; TCRdb's table is partial and in-frame only. V and J calls and clone size come straight from that table; D and trimming were deduced from the DNA. The table shows 300,000 to 400,000 clones, with around 91% occurring only once. Sequences were obtained from peripheral blood. The clonotype comes from a woman aged 18-29 years who had recovered from COVID-19.

In DNA, the CDR3 is TGTGCCAGCAGTTTATCTGCTAGCTCCAACACCGGGGAGCTGTTTTTT. Protein product: CASSLSASSNTGELFF. This chain connects TRBV27 to TRBJ2-2, with TRBD2 as a possible D gene (5 bases). Between the trimmed V and J ends, which lost 0 bases and 2 bases, there was a span of 10 bases. This CDR3 spans 16 amino acids. Germline V lookup: CDR1 MNHEY, CDR2 SMNVEV (reference sequence).